These 25 T cell receptor beta chains share one sample of origin, sequenced in a study of blood T cell repertoires in COVID-19 (dated by TCRdb to between 2020 and 2021). Preparation of the library involved the immunoSEQ multiplex PCR assay. What TCRdb holds here is the immuneACCESS table cut down to in-frame rearrangements. Part of the clones is not present; checked against another copy, under half of the missing clones reflect an unresolved V gene, and the others are unexplained. The sample table holds tens of thousands of clones, of which 84% were seen once. Over 35% of the sample goes to the ten largest clones. Sample: peripheral blood. All receptors come from an older man with acute or convalescent COVID-19.

The gene calls are TRBV4-1 and TRBJ1-2; 10 nucleotides align to TRBD1. Trimming cost V 2 bases and J 5 bases; bases outside gene matches: 17. Germline assignment: CDR1 MGHRA and CDR2 YSYEKL. The CDR3 spans 19 residues. DNA for the CDR3: TGCGCCAGCAGCCAAAGCGGGAGACAGGGGGCTGTCAGGGGGTATGGCTACACCTTC. It codes for CASSQSGRQGAVRGYGYTF.

This chain uses TRBV28 with TRBJ1-6, with D unclear. The CDR3 contains 11 residues. The germline V gene encodes CDR1 MDHEN and CDR2 SYDVKM. V was shortened by 5 bases and J by 9 bases, with 5 bases between the two germline ends. The CDR3 here is CASSKSSPLHF. The CDR3 DNA reads as TGTGCCAGCAGTAAGAGTTCACCCCTCCACTTT.

The V call is TRBV9, the J call TRBJ2-7; TRBD2 might be the D (6 bases). The length of the CDR3 is 16 residues. Germline V gene data show CDR1 as SGDLS and CDR2 as YYNGEE. The germline V and J ends were trimmed by 0 bases and 6 bases, with 19 bases remaining between them. This CDR3 is CASSVDVGNSGGEQYF. The CDR3 DNA follows: TGTGCCAGCAGCGTAGACGTAGGGAATAGCGGAGGCGAGCAGTACTTC.

The chain is built from TRBV12-5 and TRBJ2-4; possibly TRBD2 for D (5 bases). The CDR3 covers 15 residues. Trimming took 1 base from V and 0 from J, leaving 7 bases between them. Germline assignment: CDR1 LGHNT and CDR2 FRNRAP. The CDR3 loop is CASGLAGIAKNIQYF. In DNA form, the CDR3 reads TGTGCTAGTGGTTTGGCGGGGATAGCCAAAAACATTCAGTACTTC.

This clone was picked up a small number of times. V and J are TRBV6-5 and TRBJ1-1, with D possibly matching TRBD1 (6 bases). The germline V and J ends were trimmed by 4 bases and 4 bases, with 16 bases remaining between them. This CDR3 region has 15 residues. CDR1 MNHEY and CDR2 SVGAGI come from the germline V gene. The CDR3 region is CASSWVIGTPTEAFF. DNA of the CDR3: TGTGCCAGCAGTTGGGTCATCGGGACACCCACTGAAGCTTTCTTT.

This clone was counted only a few times. The V and J genes are TRBV3-1 (or the pseudogene TRBV3-2) and TRBJ2-1; TRBD2 agrees at 8 bases. The CDR3 totals 14 residues. In germline, CDR1 is LGHDT, CDR2 YNNKEL (reference sequence). J was trimmed by 6 bases and V by 8 bases; bases with no gene match: 9. The CDR3 is CASGYLAGFNEQFF. The CDR3 DNA follows: TGTGCCAGCGGGTACCTAGCGGGTTTCAATGAGCAGTTCTTC.

V and J are TRBV7-9 and TRBJ2-5; 7 positions match TRBD1. CDR1 is SEHNR, CDR2 FQNEAQ, per germline (reference sequence). The CDR3 contains 14 residues. Germline trimming cut 5 bases from V and 2 bases from J; bases unmatched to any gene: 5. As DNA, the CDR3 is TGTGCCAGCAGCCTTAGGGGACAGCAAGAGACCCAGTACTTC. This codes for CASSLRGQQETQYF.

In regard to this clone: Other nucleotide sequences in the sample specify the same CDR3. CDR3 amino acids: CASSPGLAVSTDTQYF. The CDR3 DNA follows: TGTGCCAGCAGTCCCGGACTAGCGGTTAGCACAGATACGCAGTATTTT. The chain has TRBV3-1 (or the pseudogene TRBV3-2) and TRBJ2-3, with 10 nucleotides matching TRBD2. The length of the CDR3 is 16 residues. J lost 0 bases, V lost 6 bases, and 6 bases had no gene match. CDR1 is LGHDT and CDR2 is YNNKEL in the germline V gene (reference sequence).

J is TRBJ2-5 and V is TRBV2; 7 bases are shared with TRBD2. CDR3 size: 13 residues. Germline V gene sequence: CDR1 SNHLY, CDR2 FYNNEI. J lost 2 bases, V lost 7 bases, and 4 bases had no gene match. CDR3 DNA: TGTGCCAGCAAACTAGCGAGACAAGAGACCCAGTACTTC. Translating gives CASKLARQETQYF.

The rearrangement links TRBV28 to TRBJ1-4; D is undetermined. The CDR3 totals 13 residues. The V gene's germline CDR1 is MDHEN and CDR2 SYDVKM. The V end was cut by 5 bases, the J end by 0 bases, with 4 bases between. Here the CDR3 reads CASSPATNEKLFF. The CDR3, as DNA: TGTGCCAGCAGTCCCGCAACTAATGAAAAACTGTTTTTT.

This sequence joins TRBV18 and TRBJ1-3; D might be TRBD1 (5 bases). The ends were cut back, 4 bases at V and 4 bases at J, with 8 bases in the middle. Germline V gives CDR1 KGHSH, CDR2 LQKENI. The CDR3 loop spans 13 amino acids. The CDR3 reads CASSQTDGNTIYF. In DNA form, the CDR3 reads TGTGCCAGCTCACAGACAGACGGAAACACCATATATTTT. Using reference TRBV18 and TRBJ1-3 for the parts outside the CDR3, the full variable domain is NAGVMQNPRHLVRRRGQEARLRCSPMKGHSHVYWYRQLPEEGLKFMVYLQKENIIDESGMPKERFSAEFPKEGPSILRIQQVVRGDSAAYFCASSQTDGNTIYFGEGSWLTVV.

The chain employs TRBV6-5 and TRBJ2-3; TRBD1 might be the D (6 bases). Per germline, CDR1 MNHEY and CDR2 SVGAGI. Trimming took 2 bases from V and 1 from J, leaving 10 bases between them. CDR3 length: 15 amino acids. The CDR3 coding sequence is TGTGCCAGCAGTTACATGGGGGCGCGCACAGATACGCAGTATTTT. Translated: CASSYMGARTDTQYF.

This chain links TRBV12-3 or TRBV12-4 with TRBJ2-1; TRBD2 aligns across 7 bases. Losses at the gene ends were 2 bases for V and 12 bases for J; bases not matched to a gene: 7. This CDR3 has 13 residues. The CDR3 protein is CASSLSGAYVQFF. CDR3 nucleotides: TGTGCCAGCAGTTTAAGCGGGGCCTACGTGCAGTTCTTC.

This clone was detected only once. This CDR3 is CASQSDRATYEQYF. DNA for the CDR3: TGCGCCAGCCAATCGGACAGGGCGACCTACGAGCAGTACTTC. The gene calls are TRBV5-1 and TRBJ2-7, with 8 positions matching TRBD1. With V trimmed by 7 bases and J by 2 bases, 8 bases remained unmatched. CDR3 length: 14 residues. Germline V gives CDR1 SGHRS, CDR2 YFSETQ.

The V and J genes are TRBV2 and TRBJ1-1; D may be TRBD1 (6 bases). Trimming pared 5 bases from V and 6 bases from J, leaving 19 bases between. Germline V gene data show CDR1 as SNHLY and CDR2 as FYNNEI. The CDR3 sequence is 15 residues long. The CDR3 spells CASSFSIQGSAEAFF. The CDR3 DNA sequence: TGTGCCAGCAGTTTTTCAATACAGGGTTCCGCTGAAGCTTTCTTT.

The rearrangement links TRBV5-1 to TRBJ1-2, with D hard to call. This CDR3 spans 15 amino acids. Looked up from germline, CDR1 is SGHRS and CDR2 is YFSETQ. Between the trimmed V and J ends, which lost 4 bases and 5 bases, there was a span of 18 bases. As DNA, the CDR3 is TGCGCCAGCAGCCCTGCGAGGCTGGGAGGGTATGGCTACACCTTC. As protein: CASSPARLGGYGYTF.

The chain couples TRBV6-1 to TRBJ1-2; TRBD1 is a possible D gene (6 bases). V lost 4 bases, J lost 5 bases, and 20 bases lay in between. Looked up from germline, CDR1 is MNHNS and CDR2 is SASEGT. This CDR3 is 16 amino acids long. The CDR3, as DNA: TGTGCCAGCAGTGTACTCCAACGGACAGCGGGGTATGGCTACACCTTC. It is translated as CASSVLQRTAGYGYTF.

The CDR3 loop reads CAIKDRQGQETQYF. In nucleotides, the CDR3 is TGTGCCATCAAAGACCGACAGGGTCAAGAGACCCAGTACTTC. This chain uses TRBV10-3 with TRBJ2-5; 7 bases are a match to TRBD1. With V trimmed by 7 bases and J by 2 bases, 7 bases remained unmatched. Per the germline V gene, CDR1 is ENHRY and CDR2 is SYGVKD. The CDR3 is made up of 14 amino acids.

The chain is built from TRBV15 and TRBJ1-1; TRBD1 might be the D (5 bases). V shed 1 base and J shed 4 bases, with 13 bases lying between them. CDR1 is LNHNV, CDR2 YYDKDF, per germline (reference sequence). There are 15 residues in the CDR3. In DNA, the CDR3 is TGTGCCACCAGCAGAGGGGGCGGGGGTGCCACTGAAGCTTTCTTT. Encoded protein: CATSRGGGGATEAFF.

This sequence joins TRBV7-2 and TRBJ1-3; D is undetermined. The CDR3 is made up of 13 amino acids. CDR1 and CDR2 from the germline V gene are SGHTA and FQGNSA. Trimming pared 5 bases from V and 4 bases from J, leaving 9 bases between. The CDR3 nucleotides are TGTGCCAGCAGCACCTCCGGGGGAAACACCATATATTTT. Translating it yields CASSTSGGNTIYF.

This sequence joins TRBV24-1 and TRBJ2-2; D unclear. V lost 3 bases and J lost 3, with 7 bases in between. The CDR3 sequence is 14 residues long. Germline CDR1 and CDR2: KGHDR and SFDVKD. This CDR3 reads CATSDRRHTGELFF. The CDR3 DNA sequence: TGTGCCACCAGTGATAGGCGGCACACCGGGGAGCTGTTTTTT.

This sequence joins TRBV30 and TRBJ1-1, with TRBD1 matching 10 bases. There are 14 residues in the CDR3. V trimming: 3 bases; J trimming: 6 bases; junction bases outside the gene matches: 7. Germline V gene sequence: CDR1 GTSNPN, CDR2 SVGIG (reference sequence). The DNA for the CDR3 is TGTGCCTGGAGGGGGACAGGGGCTCGGGCTGAAGCTTTCTTT. It codes for CAWRGTGARAEAFF.

This clone has a count of ten or more. DNA of the CDR3: TGTGCCAGCAGCTTAGATAGGACAGGGGGCGTCTACGAGCAGTACTTC. Its protein product is CASSLDRTGGVYEQYF. The rearrangement joins TRBV5-6 to TRBJ2-7, with TRBD1 identical over 11 bases. The CDR3 spans 16 residues. The V gene end was trimmed by 2 bases and the J gene end by 3 bases; junction bases not matched to a gene: 7. Looked up from germline, CDR1 is SGHDT and CDR2 is YYEEEE. The full variable domain, with the rest looked up from reference TRBV5-6 and TRBJ2-7, is DAGVTQSPTHLIKTRGQQVTLRCSPKSGHDTVSWYQQALGQGPQFIFQYYEEEERQRGNFPDRFSGHQFPNYSSELNVNALLLGDSALYLCASSLDRTGGVYEQYFGPGTRLTVT.

The chain carries TRBV5-4 and TRBJ2-7, with TRBD2 as a possible D gene (5 bases). Germline V gene sequence: CDR1 SGHNT, CDR2 YYREEE (reference sequence). The CDR3 runs 13 residues. V was shortened by 4 bases and J by 0 bases, with 8 bases between the two germline ends. The CDR3 sequence is CASSPDYSYEQYF. Here the CDR3 DNA reads TGTGCCAGCAGCCCCGACTACTCCTACGAGCAGTACTTC.

The chain uses TRBV30 and TRBJ2-2; 9 bases match TRBD2. The germline CDR1 and CDR2 sequences are GTSNPN and SVGIG (reference sequence). V lost 0 bases to trimming and J lost 5 bases; unmatched junction nucleotides: 4. The length of the CDR3 is 15 residues. The CDR3 region has the DNA TGTGCCTGGAGTGTAGCGGGAGGACGAACCGGGGAGCTGTTTTTT. It is translated as CAWSVAGGRTGELFF.